One sample yielded the 27 T cell receptor beta chains listed below, sequenced in a study of CD8 T cells in Susac syndrome. The RNA input was about 0.5 to 1 ug, and it was reverse transcribed with random hexamers. TCRdb ran MiXCR on the immunoSEQ multiplex PCR reads and lists one entry per CDR3 protein. The sample records roughly 150,000 distinct CDR3 sequences, around 95% being singletons. What was sequenced was CD8+ T cells from PBMCs. The source of these receptors is a human donor with multiple sclerosis.

The chain recombines TRBV7-6 with TRBJ2-7; 7 bases match TRBD1. CDR1 and CDR2 from the germline V gene are SGHVS and FNYEAQ. This CDR3 is built from 14 residues. With 5 bases clipped from V and 5 bases from J, the junction kept 9 bases outside the gene matches. DNA for the CDR3: TGTGCCAGCAGCCCCGGGACAGCCCTACACGAGCAGTACTTC. Translating gives CASSPGTALHEQYF.

The chain joins TRBV19 to TRBJ2-3; 7 bases match TRBD1. J lost 4 bases, V lost 9 bases, and 4 bases had no gene match. This CDR3 comprises 12 residues. In germline, CDR1 is LNHDA, CDR2 SQIVND (reference sequence). The CDR3: CASRQGADTQYF. In nucleotides, the CDR3 is TGTGCCAGCAGACAGGGAGCAGATACGCAGTATTTT.

CDR3 in amino acids: CAWSVRGTEILNTEAFF. The CDR3 DNA follows: TGTGCCTGGAGTGTACGGGGGACAGAGATCTTGAACACTGAAGCTTTCTTT. This chain uses TRBV30 with TRBJ1-1; TRBD1 aligns across 7 bases. CDR1 and CDR2 (germline): GTSNPN, SVGIG (reference sequence). The V gene end was trimmed by 0 bases and the J gene end by 0 bases; junction bases not matched to a gene: 10. The CDR3 consists of 17 residues.

The chain couples TRBV7-9 to TRBJ1-4; 8 nucleotides match TRBD1. Losses at the gene ends were 5 bases for V and 8 bases for J; bases not matched to a gene: 16. The germline V gene encodes CDR1 SEHNR and CDR2 FQNEAQ (reference sequence). CDR3 length: 17 residues. The CDR3 is CASSPGGGQGRDEKLFF. The CDR3 nucleotides are TGTGCCAGCAGCCCAGGCGGAGGACAGGGTAGGGACGAAAAACTGTTTTTT.

CDR3 protein: CASSPNIHRVEQYF. The CDR3 DNA sequence: TGTGCCAGCAGCCCTAACATCCACAGGGTAGAGCAGTACTTC. The genes are TRBV7-8 and TRBJ2-7, with TRBD1 as a possible D gene (6 bases). Germline CDR1 SGHVS, CDR2 FQNEAQ. The CDR3 length is 14 residues. Trimming left V 5 bases short and J 7 bases short, with 18 bases between.

V usage is TRBV20-1 and J usage is TRBJ2-1; 16 nucleotides align to TRBD2. Germline V CDR1 and CDR2: DFQATT, SNEGSKA (reference sequence). V gave up 1 base and J gave up 2 bases; unmatched junction bases: 5. CDR3 length: 18 residues. CDR3 nucleotides: TGCAGTGCTAGAGCGGGACTAGCGGGGGGGACGACCTACAATGAGCAGTTCTTC. It encodes CSARAGLAGGTTYNEQFF.

The rearrangement joins TRBV12-3 or TRBV12-4 to TRBJ1-2; the match to TRBD1 covers 7 bases. V was clipped by 8 bases and J by 2 bases; unmatched bases: 2. The CDR3 runs to 12 residues. CDR3 in amino acids: CASSGQNYGYTF. The CDR3 nucleotides are TGTGCCAGCTCGGGACAGAACTATGGCTACACCTTC.

The chain couples TRBV27 to TRBJ2-2; D gene uncertain. Germline V CDR1 and CDR2: MNHEY, SMNVEV (reference sequence). V was trimmed by 3 bases and J by 0 bases, leaving 5 bases between them. The CDR3 consists of 14 residues. In DNA form, the CDR3 reads TGTGCCAGCAGTTTGAATGCGAACACCGGGGAGCTGTTTTTT. Translating gives CASSLNANTGELFF.

The chain recombines TRBV27 with TRBJ1-2, with 8 positions matching TRBD1. The J segment lost 4 bases and the V segment lost 7 bases, leaving 14 bases of the junction unmatched. This CDR3 has 16 amino acids. The germline V gene encodes CDR1 MNHEY and CDR2 SMNVEV (reference sequence). CDR3 DNA: TGTGCCAGCACCTTCCGCCTTAATCAGGGGGCCTATGGCTACACCTTC. Its translation: CASTFRLNQGAYGYTF.

CDR3 sequence reads: CSASLSGYPQHF. CDR3 coding DNA: TGCAGTGCCTCCCTGTCCGGGTACCCCCAGCATTTT. The gene calls are TRBV20-1 and TRBJ1-5; D unresolved. The germline V and J ends were trimmed by 6 bases and 10 bases, with 16 bases remaining between them. CDR1 and CDR2 (germline): DFQATT, SNEGSKA (reference sequence). CDR3 length equals 12 residues.

The genes are TRBV7-2 and TRBJ1-2; 10 bases line up with TRBD1. The J segment lost 5 bases and the V segment lost 4 bases, leaving 19 bases of the junction unmatched. This CDR3 spans 19 amino acids. Germline V lookup: CDR1 SGHTA, CDR2 FQGNSA. CDR3 sequence: CASSSYPNTGTGAGYGYTF. The CDR3, as DNA: TGTGCCAGCAGCTCCTACCCAAACACCGGGACAGGGGCCGGGTATGGCTACACCTTC.

The CDR3, as DNA: TGCAGCGGGTCAAGACAGGGGATAGCTGAAGCTTTCTTT. Its protein product is CSGSRQGIAEAFF. The V gene is TRBV29-1, the J gene TRBJ1-1, with 8 bases lining up with TRBD1. In germline, CDR1 is SQVTM, CDR2 ANQGSEA. With V trimmed by 7 bases and J by 6 bases, 10 bases remained unmatched. The CDR3 loop spans 13 amino acids.

The rearrangement uses TRBV2 and TRBJ2-1, with D unresolved. The germline V and J ends were trimmed by 11 bases and 7 bases, with 15 bases remaining between them. CDR3 length: 12 amino acids. Germline V gives CDR1 SNHLY, CDR2 FYNNEI. CDR3 in amino acids: CAPTTVGNEQFF. The CDR3 bases are TGTGCCCCGACCACGGTCGGGAATGAGCAGTTCTTC.

V usage is TRBV7-9 and J usage is TRBJ1-2; weak D call: TRBD1 (5 bases). The V gene's germline CDR1 is SEHNR and CDR2 FQNEAQ (reference sequence). The length of the CDR3 is 13 residues. V was shortened by 3 bases and J by 4 bases, with 9 bases between the two germline ends. The CDR3 loop is CASSFRDGYGYTF. The CDR3 DNA is TGTGCCAGCAGCTTCCGGGACGGCTATGGCTACACCTTC. Based on the CDR3 plus reference TRBV7-9 and TRBJ1-2, the full variable domain is DTGVSQNPRHKITKRGQNVTFRCDPISEHNRLYWYRQTLGQGPEFLTYFQNEAQLEKSRLLSDRFSAERPKGSFSTLEIQRTEQGDSAMYLCASSFRDGYGYTFGSGTRLTVV.

CDR3 nucleotides: TGTGCCAGCAGCTTAAATCCTGAAGCTTTCTTT. Protein sequence: CASSLNPEAFF. The gene calls are TRBV7-9 and TRBJ1-1; D is undetermined. Trimming pared 2 bases from V and 6 bases from J, leaving 4 bases between. Germline assignment: CDR1 SEHNR and CDR2 FQNEAQ (reference sequence). The CDR3 runs to 11 residues.

The count of this clonotype is one. The chain recombines TRBV19 with TRBJ2-1; D is uncertain. V dropped 1 base and J dropped 10 bases, with 11 bases sitting between them. This CDR3 is 13 amino acids long. Germline CDR1 reads LNHDA; CDR2 reads SQIVND (reference sequence). The CDR3 DNA is TGTGCCAGTAGTATAGGTCCAGGCGGCGAGCAGTTCTTC. As protein: CASSIGPGGEQFF.

CDR3 DNA sequence: TGTGCCAGCAGCTTAGGCAGGGCGAATTCACCCCTCCACTTT. Translation: CASSLGRANSPLHF. The genes are TRBV7-9 and TRBJ1-6; D is perhaps TRBD1 (5 bases). Per germline, CDR1 SEHNR and CDR2 FQNEAQ (reference sequence). V gave up 1 base and J gave up 7 bases, with 8 bases separating them. The CDR3 spans 14 residues.

The V and J genes are TRBV19 and TRBJ2-1; unclear D gene. The CDR3 runs 13 residues. The germline gives CDR1 LNHDA, CDR2 SQIVND (reference sequence). Trimming took off 4 bases at V and 0 bases at J, with 4 bases between the two ends. The CDR3: CASSKSSYNEQFF. The DNA for the CDR3 is TGTGCCAGTAGTAAGAGCTCCTACAATGAGCAGTTCTTC.

The rearrangement uses TRBV27 and TRBJ2-3, with D tentatively TRBD1 (5 bases). Trimming took off 4 bases at V and 0 bases at J, with 11 bases between the two ends. Per the germline V gene, CDR1 is MNHEY and CDR2 is SMNVEV (reference sequence). The CDR3 is 15 residues long. The CDR3 DNA reads as TGTGCCAGCAGTTCTCCAGGGTCCAGCACAGATACGCAGTATTTT. Translating it yields CASSSPGSSTDTQYF.

V usage is TRBV12-5 and J usage is TRBJ1-2; 8 nucleotides match TRBD1. The CDR3 has 13 amino acids. Per germline, CDR1 LGHNT and CDR2 FRNRAP. V was clipped by 5 bases and J by 8 bases; unmatched bases: 7. The CDR3 DNA reads as TGTGCTAGTGGTCAAGACAGGGGAGCAGGCTACACCTTC. It yields the protein CASGQDRGAGYTF.

This chain connects TRBV27 to TRBJ2-7, with unresolved D. Between the trimmed V and J ends, which lost 3 bases and 2 bases, there was a span of 11 bases. This CDR3 region has 14 residues. Germline CDR1 is MNHEY and CDR2 is SMNVEV (reference sequence). The CDR3 nucleotides are TGTGCCAGCAGTTTGACACCGAATACCTACGAGCAGTACTTC. It specifies CASSLTPNTYEQYF.

V and J are TRBV13 and TRBJ2-3; 10 bases align to TRBD1. Germline assignment: CDR1 PRHDT and CDR2 FYEKMQ (reference sequence). V was clipped by 4 bases and J by 2 bases; unmatched bases: 9. The CDR3 consists of 17 residues. In DNA, the CDR3 is TGTGCCAGCAGCTCACGGGACAGGGGTGGGGTCACAGATACGCAGTATTTT. Protein: CASSSRDRGGVTDTQYF.

In its sample, this clonotype was seen once. The V gene is TRBV6-1, the J gene TRBJ2-7; unclear D gene. This CDR3 is 13 amino acids long. Germline assignment: CDR1 MNHNS and CDR2 SASEGT. The ends were cut back, 1 base at V and 7 bases at J, with 11 bases in the middle. The CDR3 protein is CASSEGRFDEQYF. The CDR3 DNA sequence: TGTGCCAGCAGTGAAGGACGGTTCGATGAGCAGTACTTC.

The chain has TRBV19 and TRBJ1-3; D uncertain. The CDR3 loop spans 13 amino acids. Trimming removed 10 bases from V and 1 base from J, with 11 bases in between. Germline V gene sequence: CDR1 LNHDA, CDR2 SQIVND (reference sequence). CDR3 amino acids: CATSDPSGNTIYF. The DNA for the CDR3 is TGTGCCACCAGTGACCCATCTGGAAACACCATATATTTT.

This clonotype was seen once. This chain links TRBV4-3 with TRBJ1-5, with TRBD1 as a possible D gene (6 bases). There are 15 residues in the CDR3. The V gene lost 2 bases and the J gene lost 5 bases, with 13 bases spanning the gap. Per the germline V gene, CDR1 is LGHNA and CDR2 is YSLEER. CDR3 protein: CASSQTLGGDQPQHF. The CDR3 nucleotides read TGCGCCAGCAGCCAAACTTTAGGGGGGGATCAGCCCCAGCATTTT.

The chain is built from TRBV9 and TRBJ2-7; D might be TRBD1 or TRBD2, each matching 5 bases. Trimming shortened V by 5 bases and J by 3 bases, and 15 bases separated the two germline ends. This CDR3 is 14 amino acids long. CDR1 SGDLS and CDR2 YYNGEE come from the germline V gene. CDR3 in DNA: TGTGCCAGCAGTGAGGGGCAGGAGGTCTACGAGCAGTACTTC. Protein: CASSEGQEVYEQYF.

The chain carries TRBV7-2 and TRBJ2-3, with 10 bases that match TRBD2. The junction had 5 bases not matched to a gene; V was cut back by 6 bases and J by 2 bases. From germline, CDR1 is SGHTA and CDR2 FQGNSA. The length of the CDR3 is 15 residues. The CDR3 loop is CASRASGGSTDTQYF. CDR3 sequence (DNA): TGTGCCAGCAGGGCTAGCGGGGGATCCACAGATACGCAGTATTTT.